Each of the 17 T cell receptor beta chains below was sequenced from the same sample in a study of blood T cell repertoires in COVID-19. Libraries were prepared by immunoSEQ multiplex PCR; TCRdb keeps only in-frame clonotypes and omits some of them. The sample lists 200,000 to 250,000 clones; 84% were seen once. Input material: PBMCs or T cells enriched from blood (not recorded which). All receptors derive from a man in his fifties or sixties who had recovered from COVID-19.

In DNA form, the CDR3 reads TGCAGCGTTGTACAGGGGGCCCGCGAGCAGTACTTC. Its protein is CSVVQGAREQYF. This chain connects TRBV29-1 to TRBJ2-7, with 9 bases matching TRBD1. Germline trimming cut 4 bases from V and 6 bases from J; bases unmatched to any gene: 4. CDR3 size: 12 residues. Per the germline V gene, CDR1 is SQVTM and CDR2 is ANQGSEA.

The chain carries TRBV7-9 and TRBJ2-2, with 7 positions matching TRBD1. The germline CDR1 and CDR2 sequences are SEHNR and FQNEAQ (reference sequence). The CDR3 covers 18 residues. The junction had 14 bases not matched to a gene; V was cut back by 1 base and J by 6 bases. The CDR3 region has the DNA TGTGCCAGCAGCTTAGTAGTTGTGGGACAGAGGGAGCCCGGGGAGCTGTTTTTT. It yields the protein CASSLVVVGQREPGELFF.

As concerns this clone: Other nucleotide sequences from this sample produce the same CDR3. The rearrangement uses TRBV18 and TRBJ2-5; the D gene is possibly TRBD1 (6 bases). Trimming shortened V by 3 bases and J by 4 bases, and 9 bases separated the two germline ends. This CDR3 spans 13 amino acids. CDR1 and CDR2 (germline): KGHSH, LQKENI. This CDR3 is CASSPSDRETQYF. CDR3 coding DNA: TGTGCCAGCTCACCCTCGGACAGAGAGACCCAGTACTTC.

This clone was observed once. The chain has TRBV10-3 and TRBJ2-3; 12 positions match TRBD2. Germline CDR1 and CDR2: ENHRY and SYGVKD. The V segment lost 10 bases and the J segment 8 bases; nucleotides outside the gene matches: 13. The CDR3 loop spans 15 amino acids. The CDR3 loop reads CATSGGAVPEGTQYF. CDR3 in DNA: TGTGCCACTAGCGGGGGGGCCGTCCCCGAAGGTACGCAGTATTTT.

The V call is TRBV6-6, the J call TRBJ1-2; 9 bases line up with TRBD1. The CDR3 length is 13 residues. The V gene's germline CDR1 is MNHNY and CDR2 SVGAGI (reference sequence). V dropped 9 bases and J dropped 3; count of bases not matched to a gene: 5. The CDR3: CASKTGGDYGYTF. DNA for the CDR3: TGTGCCAGTAAGACAGGGGGGGACTATGGCTACACCTTC.

The rearrangement links TRBV15 to TRBJ1-2; D is ambiguous. The CDR3 totals 13 residues. Germline CDR1 is LNHNV and CDR2 is YYDKDF (reference sequence). Trimming stripped 1 base from V and 8 bases from J, with 11 bases between. In DNA form, the CDR3 reads TGTGCCACCAGCAGAGGAGGGTACGGCGGCTACACCTTC. It codes for CATSRGGYGGYTF.

The rearrangement links TRBV10-3 to TRBJ1-1, with TRBD1 matching over 7 bases. The CDR3 extends over 15 amino acids. The junction had 8 bases not matched to a gene; V was cut back by 3 bases and J by 4 bases. Germline V gene lookup returns CDR1 ENHRY and CDR2 SYGVKD. The CDR3 sequence: CAISEATGLGTEAFF. The CDR3 bases are TGTGCCATCAGTGAAGCGACAGGGTTGGGCACTGAAGCTTTCTTT.

The chain combines TRBV10-3 with TRBJ2-3, with D possibly TRBD1 on 5 matching bases. CDR3 length equals 15 residues. Germline V lookup: CDR1 ENHRY, CDR2 SYGVKD. Trimming stripped 6 bases from V and 3 bases from J, with 16 bases between. CDR3 in DNA: TGTGCCATCAGCCGAGGATCCGGACAAACAGATACGCAGTATTTT. It encodes CAISRGSGQTDTQYF.

The rearrangement joins TRBV6-2 or TRBV6-3 to TRBJ2-2; D is possibly TRBD1 (7 bases). This CDR3 comprises 16 residues. Germline V lookup: CDR1 MNHEY, CDR2 SVGEGT. With 0 bases removed from V and 6 bases from J, the gap between germline ends came to 14 bases. CDR3 sequence reads: CASSYSWAGGSGELFF. CDR3 nucleotide sequence: TGTGCCAGCAGTTACTCCTGGGCAGGGGGGTCCGGGGAGCTGTTTTTT.

The chain combines TRBV14 with TRBJ1-1; TRBD1 aligns across 7 bases. In germline, CDR1 is SGHDN, CDR2 FVKESK. V lost 4 bases and J lost 1; bases outside the gene matches: 6. The CDR3 totals 15 residues. CDR3 in DNA: TGTGCCAGCAGCCCGTCCGGGACAGAGAACACTGAAGCTTTCTTT. It translates to CASSPSGTENTEAFF.

In nucleotides, the CDR3 is TGTGCCAGCAGCACCCCACAGGGGGCAGGCACCTTC. The encoded protein is CASSTPQGAGTF. V and J are TRBV7-2 and TRBJ1-2; 9 bases are shared with TRBD1. The germline V gene has CDR1 SGHTA and CDR2 FQGNSA. This CDR3 contains 12 residues. With V trimmed by 5 bases and J by 13 bases, 8 bases remained unmatched.

V is TRBV15 and J is TRBJ2-7, with D possibly TRBD1 on 6 matching bases. Trimming cost V 0 bases and J 3 bases, with 9 bases left between them. The CDR3 loop spans 14 amino acids. CDR1 is LNHNV and CDR2 is YYDKDF in the germline V gene (reference sequence). The CDR3 sequence: CATSREGRGYEQYF. CDR3 nucleotide sequence: TGTGCCACCAGCAGAGAGGGCAGGGGCTACGAGCAGTACTTC.

This chain connects TRBV19 to TRBJ1-3; TRBD1 matches at 7 bases. The J segment lost 9 bases and the V segment lost 5 bases, leaving 7 bases of the junction unmatched. Germline-derived CDR1 and CDR2 are LNHDA and SQIVND (reference sequence). The CDR3 runs to 13 residues. The CDR3 region is CASSQQGKGTIYF. The CDR3 DNA is TGTGCCAGTAGTCAACAGGGGAAGGGCACCATATATTTT. Combining the CDR3 with reference TRBV19 and TRBJ1-3 gives the whole variable domain DGGITQSPKYLFRKEGQNVTLSCEQNLNHDAMYWYRQDPGQGLRLIYYSQIVNDFQKGDIAEGYSVSREKKESFPLTVTSAQKNPTAFYLCASSQQGKGTIYFGEGSWLTVV.

This rearrangement joins TRBV30 to TRBJ1-3; a possible D gene is TRBD1 (5 bases). V shed 0 bases and J shed 0 bases, with 9 bases lying between them. The germline V gene encodes CDR1 GTSNPN and CDR2 SVGIG (reference sequence). This CDR3 comprises 15 residues. CDR3 nucleotides: TGTGCCTGGAGTGTAGGGGTCAGCTCTGGAAACACCATATATTTT. The encoded protein is CAWSVGVSSGNTIYF.

The CDR3 is CASTPERTSGGYEQYF. CDR3 nucleotides: TGTGCCAGCACCCCCGAGCGGACTAGCGGGGGATACGAGCAGTACTTC. The V gene is TRBV11-1, the J gene TRBJ2-7; 13 nucleotides match TRBD2. The CDR3 length is 16 residues. Trimming cost V 7 bases and J 4 bases; bases outside gene matches: 10. CDR1 SGHAT and CDR2 FQDESV come from the germline V gene (reference sequence).

The chain has TRBV19 and TRBJ1-5, with D tentatively TRBD1 (5 bases). The V gene lost 6 bases and the J gene lost 6 bases, with 15 bases spanning the gap. The CDR3 is 14 residues long. Germline CDR1 and CDR2: LNHDA and SQIVND (reference sequence). CDR3 bases: TGTGCCAGTAGCTTTGCAGGGTTAGGTCAGCCCCAGCATTTT. Translating gives CASSFAGLGQPQHF.

The rearrangement joins TRBV2 to TRBJ1-1; D is possibly TRBD1 (6 bases). CDR1 is SNHLY and CDR2 is FYNNEI in the germline V gene. The CDR3 runs 14 residues. Trimming took 6 bases from V and 6 from J, leaving 17 bases between them. The chain's CDR3 is CASSIRGAVAEAFF. CDR3 DNA sequence: TGTGCCAGCAGCATCCGGGGGGCGGTGGCTGAAGCTTTCTTT.